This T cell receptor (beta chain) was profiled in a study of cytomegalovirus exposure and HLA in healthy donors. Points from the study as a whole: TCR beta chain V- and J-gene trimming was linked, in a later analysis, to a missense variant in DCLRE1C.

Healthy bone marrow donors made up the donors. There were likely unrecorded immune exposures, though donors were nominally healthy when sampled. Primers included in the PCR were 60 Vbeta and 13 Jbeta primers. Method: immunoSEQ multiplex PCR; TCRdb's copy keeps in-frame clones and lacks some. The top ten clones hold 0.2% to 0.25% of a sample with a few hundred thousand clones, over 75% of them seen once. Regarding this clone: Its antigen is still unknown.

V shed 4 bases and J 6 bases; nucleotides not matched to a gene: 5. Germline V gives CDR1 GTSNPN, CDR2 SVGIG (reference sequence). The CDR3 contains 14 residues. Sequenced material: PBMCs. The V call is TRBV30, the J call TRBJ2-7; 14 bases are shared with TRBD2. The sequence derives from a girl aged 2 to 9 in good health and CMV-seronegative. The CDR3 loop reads CAWNGLAGGGEQYF. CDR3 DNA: TGTGCCTGGAACGGACTAGCGGGAGGCGGCGAGCAGTACTTC.